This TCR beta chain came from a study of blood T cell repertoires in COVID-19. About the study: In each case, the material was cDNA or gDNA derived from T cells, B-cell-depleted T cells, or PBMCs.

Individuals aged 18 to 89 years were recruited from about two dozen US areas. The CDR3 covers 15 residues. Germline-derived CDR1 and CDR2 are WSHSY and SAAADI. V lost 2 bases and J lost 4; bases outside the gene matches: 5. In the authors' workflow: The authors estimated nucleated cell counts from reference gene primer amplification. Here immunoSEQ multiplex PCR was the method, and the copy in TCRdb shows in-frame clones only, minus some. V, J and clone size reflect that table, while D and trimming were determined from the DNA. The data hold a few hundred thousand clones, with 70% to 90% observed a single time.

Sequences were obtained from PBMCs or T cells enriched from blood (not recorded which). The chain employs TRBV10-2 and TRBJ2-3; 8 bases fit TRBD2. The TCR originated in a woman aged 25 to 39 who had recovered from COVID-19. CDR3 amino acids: CASSERAGGADTQYF. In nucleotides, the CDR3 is TGCGCCAGCAGTGAGCGGGCGGGAGGAGCAGATACGCAGTATTTT.